This T cell receptor (beta chain) originates from a study of blood T cell repertoires in COVID-19. Original methodology: Amplification from reference gene primers served as the basis for estimated nucleated cell counts. Profiled with immunoSEQ multiplex PCR; TCRdb holds only in-frame clones, not every one. D and trimming come from the DNA, and the V and J calls and clone size come from that table. The table has 93,000 or so clones, roughly nine tenths seen once. V was clipped by 5 bases and J by 5 bases, with 4 bases between them. There are 11 residues in the CDR3. Per the germline V gene, CDR1 is SGHTA and CDR2 is FQGNSA.

The sequenced sample was peripheral blood. The receptor's source is a human donor in a cohort sampled during active COVID-19. The rearrangement uses TRBV7-2 and TRBJ1-3; D is undetermined. CDR3 DNA sequence: TGTGCCAGCAGCCTTAGAAACACCATATATTTT. This gives the protein CASSLRNTIYF.